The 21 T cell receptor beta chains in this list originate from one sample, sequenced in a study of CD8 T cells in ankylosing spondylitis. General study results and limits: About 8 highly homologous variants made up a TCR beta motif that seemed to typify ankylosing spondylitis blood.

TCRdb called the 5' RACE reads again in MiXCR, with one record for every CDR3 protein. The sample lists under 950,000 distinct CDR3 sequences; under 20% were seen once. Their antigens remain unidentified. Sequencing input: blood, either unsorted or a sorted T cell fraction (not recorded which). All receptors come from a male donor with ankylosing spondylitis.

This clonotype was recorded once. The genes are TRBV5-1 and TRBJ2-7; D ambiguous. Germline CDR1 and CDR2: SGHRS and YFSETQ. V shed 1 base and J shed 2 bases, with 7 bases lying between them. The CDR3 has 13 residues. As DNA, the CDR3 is TGCGCCAGCAGCTTGATGAGTACCTACGAGCAGTACTTC. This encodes CASSLMSTYEQYF.

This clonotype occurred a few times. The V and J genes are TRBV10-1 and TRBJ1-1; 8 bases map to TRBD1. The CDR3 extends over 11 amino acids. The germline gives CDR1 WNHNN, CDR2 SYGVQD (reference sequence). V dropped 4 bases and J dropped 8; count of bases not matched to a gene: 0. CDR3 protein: CASSGQGEAFF. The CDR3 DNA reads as TGCGCCAGCAGTGGACAGGGGGAAGCTTTCTTT.

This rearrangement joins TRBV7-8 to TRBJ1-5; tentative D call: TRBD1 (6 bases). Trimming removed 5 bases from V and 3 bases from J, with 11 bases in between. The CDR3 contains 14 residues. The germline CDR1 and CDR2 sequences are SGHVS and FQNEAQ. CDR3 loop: CASSPDRLNQPQHF. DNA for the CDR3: TGTGCCAGCAGCCCCGACAGGCTCAATCAGCCCCAGCATTTT.

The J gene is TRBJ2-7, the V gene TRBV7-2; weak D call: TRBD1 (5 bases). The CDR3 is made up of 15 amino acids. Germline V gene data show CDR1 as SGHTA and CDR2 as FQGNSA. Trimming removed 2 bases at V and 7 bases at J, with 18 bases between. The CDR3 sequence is CASSLKGQGGLEQYF. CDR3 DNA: TGTGCCAGCAGCTTAAAGGGTCAGGGCGGCCTGGAGCAGTACTTC.

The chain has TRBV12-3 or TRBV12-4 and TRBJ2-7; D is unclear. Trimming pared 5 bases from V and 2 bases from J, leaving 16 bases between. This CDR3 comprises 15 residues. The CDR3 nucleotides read TGTGCCAGCAGTCCCATGGGCGGCCCCACCTACGAGCAGTACTTC. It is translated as CASSPMGGPTYEQYF.

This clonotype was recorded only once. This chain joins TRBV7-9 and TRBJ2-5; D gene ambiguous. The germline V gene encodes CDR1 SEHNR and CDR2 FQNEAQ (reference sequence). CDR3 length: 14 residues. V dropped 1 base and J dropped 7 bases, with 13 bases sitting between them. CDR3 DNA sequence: TGTGCCAGCAGCTTAGGATCCTCTGTAGGGACCCAGTACTTC. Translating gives CASSLGSSVGTQYF.

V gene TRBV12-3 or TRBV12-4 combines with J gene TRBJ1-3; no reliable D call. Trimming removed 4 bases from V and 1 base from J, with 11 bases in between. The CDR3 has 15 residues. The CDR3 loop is CASSSLDFSGNTIYF. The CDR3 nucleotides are TGTGCCAGCAGTTCCTTGGACTTTTCTGGAAACACCATATATTTT.

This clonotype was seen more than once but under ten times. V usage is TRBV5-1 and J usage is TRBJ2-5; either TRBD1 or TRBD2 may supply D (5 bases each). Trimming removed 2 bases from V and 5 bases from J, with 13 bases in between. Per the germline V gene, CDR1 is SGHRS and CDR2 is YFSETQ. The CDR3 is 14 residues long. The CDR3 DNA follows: TGCGCCAGCAGCTTCACGGGGCGTACGGAGACCCAGTACTTC. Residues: CASSFTGRTETQYF.

The CDR3 loop is CASSSSGTESRTDTQYF. The CDR3 DNA sequence: TGTGCCAGCAGCTCGTCCGGGACAGAATCACGCACAGATACGCAGTATTTT. V and J are TRBV11-3 and TRBJ2-3; 7 nucleotides line up with TRBD1. This CDR3 has 17 residues. CDR1 is SGHNT, CDR2 YENEEA, per germline. J lost 1 base, V lost 4 bases, and 11 bases had no gene match.

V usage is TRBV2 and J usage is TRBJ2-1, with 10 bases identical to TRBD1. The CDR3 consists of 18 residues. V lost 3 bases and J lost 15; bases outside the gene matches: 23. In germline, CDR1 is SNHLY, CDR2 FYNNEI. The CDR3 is CASSDDRGPRIVRVGRFF. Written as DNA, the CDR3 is TGTGCCAGCAGTGATGACAGGGGGCCCCGGATAGTTAGGGTGGGCCGGTTCTTC.

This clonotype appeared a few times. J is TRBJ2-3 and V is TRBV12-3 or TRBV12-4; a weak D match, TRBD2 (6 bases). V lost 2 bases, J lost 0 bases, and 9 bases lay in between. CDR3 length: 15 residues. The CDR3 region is CASSLRGVSTDTQYF. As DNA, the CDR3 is TGTGCCAGCAGTTTACGCGGGGTCAGCACAGATACGCAGTATTTT.

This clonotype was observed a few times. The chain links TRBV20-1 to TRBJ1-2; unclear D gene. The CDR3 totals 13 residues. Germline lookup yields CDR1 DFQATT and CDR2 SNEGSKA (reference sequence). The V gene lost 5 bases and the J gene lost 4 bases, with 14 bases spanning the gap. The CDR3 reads CSALGPTGYGYTF. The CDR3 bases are TGCAGTGCTCTCGGCCCGACTGGCTATGGCTACACCTTC.

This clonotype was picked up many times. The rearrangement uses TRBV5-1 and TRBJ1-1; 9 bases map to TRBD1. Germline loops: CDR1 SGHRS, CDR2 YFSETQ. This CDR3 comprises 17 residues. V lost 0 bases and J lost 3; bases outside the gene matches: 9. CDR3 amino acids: CASSLGQGGHMDTEAFF. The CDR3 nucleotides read TGCGCCAGCAGCTTGGGACAGGGGGGGCATATGGACACTGAAGCTTTCTTT.

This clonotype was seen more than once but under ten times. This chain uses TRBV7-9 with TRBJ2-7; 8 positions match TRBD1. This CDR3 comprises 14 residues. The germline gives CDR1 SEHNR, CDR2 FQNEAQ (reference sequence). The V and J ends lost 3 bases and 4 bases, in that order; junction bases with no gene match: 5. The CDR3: CASSFQGAGYEQYF. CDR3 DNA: TGTGCCAGCAGCTTTCAGGGGGCGGGATACGAGCAGTACTTC.

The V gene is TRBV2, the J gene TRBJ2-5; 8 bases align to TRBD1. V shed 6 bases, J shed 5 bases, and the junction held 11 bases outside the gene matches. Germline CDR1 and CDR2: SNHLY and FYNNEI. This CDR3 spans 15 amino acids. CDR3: CASRGQGAAGETQYF. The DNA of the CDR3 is TGTGCCAGCAGGGGGCAGGGGGCCGCTGGTGAGACCCAGTACTTC.

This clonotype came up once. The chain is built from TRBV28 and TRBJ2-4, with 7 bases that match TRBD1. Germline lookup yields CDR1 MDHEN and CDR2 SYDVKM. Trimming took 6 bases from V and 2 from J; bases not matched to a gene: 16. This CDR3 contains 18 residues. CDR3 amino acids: CASSNRGRGGLSKNIQYF. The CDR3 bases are TGTGCCAGCAGCAACAGGGGCCGGGGTGGCCTGTCCAAAAACATTCAGTACTTC.

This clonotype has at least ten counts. The CDR3: CSVVTSGKEQFF. The DNA for the CDR3 is TGCAGCGTTGTAACTAGCGGAAAAGAGCAGTTCTTC. The chain recombines TRBV29-1 with TRBJ2-1; 8 positions agree with TRBD2. Unmatched junction bases numbered 6, after V lost 4 bases and J lost 10 bases. Looked up from germline, CDR1 is SQVTM and CDR2 is ANQGSEA. The CDR3 has 12 residues.

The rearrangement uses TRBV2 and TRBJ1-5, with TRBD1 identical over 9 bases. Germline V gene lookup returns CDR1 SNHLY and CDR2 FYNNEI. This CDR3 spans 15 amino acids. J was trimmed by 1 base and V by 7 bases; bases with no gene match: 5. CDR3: CASTTTGGSNQPQHF. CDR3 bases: TGTGCCAGCACCACGACAGGGGGAAGCAATCAGCCCCAGCATTTT.

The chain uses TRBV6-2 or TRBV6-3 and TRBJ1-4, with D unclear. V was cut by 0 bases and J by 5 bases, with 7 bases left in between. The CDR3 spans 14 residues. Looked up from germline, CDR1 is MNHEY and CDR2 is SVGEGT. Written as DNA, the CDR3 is TGTGCCAGCAGTTACTCGAGGATAAATGAAAAACTGTTTTTT. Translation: CASSYSRINEKLFF.

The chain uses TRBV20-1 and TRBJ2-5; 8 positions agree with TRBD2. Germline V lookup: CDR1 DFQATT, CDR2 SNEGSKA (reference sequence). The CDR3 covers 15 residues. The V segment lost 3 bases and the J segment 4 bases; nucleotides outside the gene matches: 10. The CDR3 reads CSASSGTRGGETQYF. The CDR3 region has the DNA TGCAGTGCTAGTTCCGGGACTAGAGGGGGAGAGACCCAGTACTTC.

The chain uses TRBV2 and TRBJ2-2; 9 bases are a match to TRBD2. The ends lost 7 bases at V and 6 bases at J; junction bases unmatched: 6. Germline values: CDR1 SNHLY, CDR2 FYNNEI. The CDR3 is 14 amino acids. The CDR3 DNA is TGTGCCAGCATTTATAGCGGGAGTTCCGGGGAGCTGTTTTTT. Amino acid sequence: CASIYSGSSGELFF.